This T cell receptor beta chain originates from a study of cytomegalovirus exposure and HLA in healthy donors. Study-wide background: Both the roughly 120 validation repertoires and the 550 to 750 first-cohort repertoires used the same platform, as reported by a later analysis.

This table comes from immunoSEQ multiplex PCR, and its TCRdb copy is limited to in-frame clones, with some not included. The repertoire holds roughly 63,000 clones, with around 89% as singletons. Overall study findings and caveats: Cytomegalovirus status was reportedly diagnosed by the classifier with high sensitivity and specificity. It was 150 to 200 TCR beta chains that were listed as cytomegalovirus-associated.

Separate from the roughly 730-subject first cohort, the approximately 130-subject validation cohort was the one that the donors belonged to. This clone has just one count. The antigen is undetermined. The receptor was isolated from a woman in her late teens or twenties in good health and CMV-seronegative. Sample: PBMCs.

CDR3 nucleotides: TGCGCCAGCAGCTTGGGACAGGGGCTAACTAATGAAAAACTGTTTTTT. The encoded protein is CASSLGQGLTNEKLFF. The chain has TRBV5-1 and TRBJ1-4, with 8 positions matching TRBD1. Looked up from germline, CDR1 is SGHRS and CDR2 is YFSETQ. V lost 0 bases and J lost 1; bases outside the gene matches: 2. This CDR3 has 16 residues.